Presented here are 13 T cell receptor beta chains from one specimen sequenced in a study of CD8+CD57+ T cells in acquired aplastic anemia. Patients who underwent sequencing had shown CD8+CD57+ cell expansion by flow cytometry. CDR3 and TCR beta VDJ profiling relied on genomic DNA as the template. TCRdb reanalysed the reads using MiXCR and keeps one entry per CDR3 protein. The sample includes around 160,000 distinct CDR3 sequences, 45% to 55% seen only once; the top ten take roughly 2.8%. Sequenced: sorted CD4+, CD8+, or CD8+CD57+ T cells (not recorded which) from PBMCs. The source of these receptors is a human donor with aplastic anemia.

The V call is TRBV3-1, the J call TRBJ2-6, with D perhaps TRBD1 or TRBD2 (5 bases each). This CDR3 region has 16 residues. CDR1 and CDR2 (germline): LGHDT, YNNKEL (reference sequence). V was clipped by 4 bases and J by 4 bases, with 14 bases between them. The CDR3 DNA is TGTGCCAGCAGCCCTCGGGACCGGTGGGGGGCCAACGTCCTGACTTTC. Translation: CASSPRDRWGANVLTF.

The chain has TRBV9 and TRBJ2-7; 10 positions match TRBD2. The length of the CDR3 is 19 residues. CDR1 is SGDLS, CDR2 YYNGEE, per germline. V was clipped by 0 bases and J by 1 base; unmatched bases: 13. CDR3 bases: TGTGCCAGCAGCGTAGCTTTCGGGACTAGCGACGTTGGGTCCTACGAGCAGTACTTC. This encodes CASSVAFGTSDVGSYEQYF.

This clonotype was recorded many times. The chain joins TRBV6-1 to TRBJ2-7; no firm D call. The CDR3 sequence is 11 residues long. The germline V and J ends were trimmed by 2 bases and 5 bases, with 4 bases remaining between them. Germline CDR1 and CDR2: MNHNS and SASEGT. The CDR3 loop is CASSEWNEQYF. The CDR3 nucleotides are TGTGCCAGCAGTGAATGGAACGAGCAGTACTTC.

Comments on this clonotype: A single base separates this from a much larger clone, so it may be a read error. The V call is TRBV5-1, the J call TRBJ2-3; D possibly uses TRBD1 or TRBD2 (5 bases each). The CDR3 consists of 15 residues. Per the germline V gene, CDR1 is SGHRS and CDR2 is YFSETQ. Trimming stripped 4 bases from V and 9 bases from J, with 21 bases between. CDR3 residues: CASSDPMGTNGTQYF. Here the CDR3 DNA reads TGCGCCAGCAGCGATCCGATGGGGACCAACGGGACGCAGTATTTT.

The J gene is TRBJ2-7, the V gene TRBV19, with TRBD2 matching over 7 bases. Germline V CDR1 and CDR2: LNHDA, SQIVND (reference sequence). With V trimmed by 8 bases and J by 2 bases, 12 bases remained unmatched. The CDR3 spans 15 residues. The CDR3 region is CASSGASGSTYEQYF. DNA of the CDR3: TGTGCCAGTTCCGGGGCTAGCGGAAGCACCTACGAGCAGTACTTC.

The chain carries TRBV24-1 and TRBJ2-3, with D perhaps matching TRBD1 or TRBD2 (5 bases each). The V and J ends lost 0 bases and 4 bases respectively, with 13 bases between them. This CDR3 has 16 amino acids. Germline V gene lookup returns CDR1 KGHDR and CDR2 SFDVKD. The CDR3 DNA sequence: TGTGCCACCAGTGATTTGCCGGGGCGCAACGCAGATACGCAGTATTTT. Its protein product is CATSDLPGRNADTQYF.

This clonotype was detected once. CDR3 in amino acids: CASSLDAIYGYTF. The DNA of the CDR3 is TGTGCCAGCAGCTTGGACGCTATCTATGGCTACACCTTC. The chain links TRBV7-9 to TRBJ1-2; D is undetermined. This CDR3 has 13 residues. Germline values: CDR1 SEHNR, CDR2 FQNEAQ (reference sequence). Between the trimmed V and J ends, which lost 3 bases and 4 bases, there was a span of 9 bases. Based on the CDR3 plus reference TRBV7-9 and TRBJ1-2, the full variable domain is DTGVSQNPRHKITKRGQNVTFRCDPISEHNRLYWYRQTLGQGPEFLTYFQNEAQLEKSRLLSDRFSAERPKGSFSTLEIQRTEQGDSAMYLCASSLDAIYGYTFGSGTRLTVV.

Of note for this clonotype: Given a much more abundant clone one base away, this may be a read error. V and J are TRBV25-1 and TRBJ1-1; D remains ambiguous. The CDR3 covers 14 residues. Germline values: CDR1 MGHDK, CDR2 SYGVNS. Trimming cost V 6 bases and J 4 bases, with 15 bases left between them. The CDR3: CASSLVTVSTEAFF. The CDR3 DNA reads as TGTGCCAGCAGCTTGGTCACGGTGAGCACTGAAGCTTTCTTT.

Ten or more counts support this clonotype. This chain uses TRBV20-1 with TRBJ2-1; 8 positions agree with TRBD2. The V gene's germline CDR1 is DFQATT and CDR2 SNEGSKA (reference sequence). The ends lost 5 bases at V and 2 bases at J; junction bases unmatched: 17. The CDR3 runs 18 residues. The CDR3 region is CSAGDTSISGRPYNEQFF. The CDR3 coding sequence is TGCAGTGCTGGGGACACCTCAATAAGCGGGAGACCCTACAATGAGCAGTTCTTC.

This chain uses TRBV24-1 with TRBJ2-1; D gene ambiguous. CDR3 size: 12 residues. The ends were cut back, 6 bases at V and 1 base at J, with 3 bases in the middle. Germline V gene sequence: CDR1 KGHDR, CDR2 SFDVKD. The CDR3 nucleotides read TGTGCCACCAGTAGATCCTACAATGAGCAGTTCTTC. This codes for CATSRSYNEQFF.

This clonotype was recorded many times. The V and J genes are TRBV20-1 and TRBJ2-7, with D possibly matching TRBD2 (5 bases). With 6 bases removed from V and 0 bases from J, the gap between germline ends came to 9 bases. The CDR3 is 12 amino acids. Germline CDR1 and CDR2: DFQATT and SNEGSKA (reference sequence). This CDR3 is CSAADRSYEQYF. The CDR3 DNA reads TGCAGTGCAGCGGACCGCTCCTACGAGCAGTACTTC.

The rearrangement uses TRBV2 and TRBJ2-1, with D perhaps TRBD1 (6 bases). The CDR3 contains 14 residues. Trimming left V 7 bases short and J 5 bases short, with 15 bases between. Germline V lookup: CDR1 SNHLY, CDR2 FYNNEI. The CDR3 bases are TGTGCCAGCAACCCACAGACAGGTAACAATGAGCAGTTCTTC. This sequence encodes CASNPQTGNNEQFF.

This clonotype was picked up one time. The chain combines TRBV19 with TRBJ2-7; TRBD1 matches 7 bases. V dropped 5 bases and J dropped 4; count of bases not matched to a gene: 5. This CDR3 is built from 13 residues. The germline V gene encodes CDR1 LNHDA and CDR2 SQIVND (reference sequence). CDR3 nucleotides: TGTGCCAGTAGTTTCCAGGGGGATTACGAGCAGTACTTC. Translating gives CASSFQGDYEQYF.